The 31 T cell receptor beta chains below come from one sample, sequenced in a study of shared clonotypes between healthy human individuals. Method: immunoSEQ multiplex PCR; TCRdb's copy keeps in-frame clones and lacks some. The repertoire holds about 2 million clones, with around 96% as singletons. Only CD45RO-negative cells positively selected for CCR7 counted as naive CD8 cells, so terminally differentiated effector memory CD45RA+ cells were excluded. Sample: naive CD8+ T cells sorted from blood. These receptors all come from a young man in good health.

The chain couples TRBV28 to TRBJ1-1; D is ambiguous. There are 13 residues in the CDR3. Deletions cut 5 bases from V and 0 bases from J, with 7 bases between. CDR1 MDHEN and CDR2 SYDVKM come from the germline V gene. The chain's CDR3 is CASSHELNTEAFF. The CDR3, as DNA: TGTGCCAGCAGTCACGAATTGAACACTGAAGCTTTCTTT.

This rearrangement joins TRBV10-3 to TRBJ2-1, with TRBD1 identical over 11 bases. From germline, CDR1 is ENHRY and CDR2 SYGVKD. The CDR3 spans 17 residues. The junction had 3 bases not matched to a gene; V was cut back by 0 bases and J by 2 bases. The CDR3 loop reads CAISESMDRGPYNEQFF. The CDR3 bases are TGTGCCATCAGTGAGTCAATGGACAGGGGGCCCTACAATGAGCAGTTCTTC.

Concerning this clone itself: Other DNA variants within this sample encode the same CDR3. The gene calls are TRBV5-1 and TRBJ1-2, with no clear D. Trimming cost V 2 bases and J 0 bases, with 8 bases left between them. CDR1 and CDR2 from the germline V gene are SGHRS and YFSETQ. The CDR3 contains 14 residues. DNA of the CDR3: TGCGCCAGCAGCTTAGCCGGGTCTAACTATGGCTACACCTTC. The encoded protein is CASSLAGSNYGYTF.

V usage is TRBV2 and J usage is TRBJ1-3, with D possibly being TRBD1 (5 bases). Germline-derived CDR1 and CDR2 are SNHLY and FYNNEI. The CDR3 runs to 14 residues. V was trimmed by 3 bases and J by 4 bases, leaving 10 bases between them. The chain's CDR3 is CASSEEGVGNTIYF. The CDR3 coding sequence is TGTGCCAGCAGTGAGGAAGGGGTCGGAAACACCATATATTTT.

The rearrangement links TRBV19 to TRBJ2-2; D unresolved. CDR3 length: 16 residues. V lost 10 bases and J 5 bases, leaving 23 bases between the germline ends. Germline lookup yields CDR1 LNHDA and CDR2 SQIVND (reference sequence). The CDR3 spells CATSPYSLPGTGELFF. The DNA for the CDR3 is TGTGCCACGTCGCCTTACAGCCTCCCGGGTACCGGGGAGCTGTTTTTT.

The chain couples TRBV19 to TRBJ1-3; unclear D gene. Germline V CDR1 and CDR2: LNHDA, SQIVND (reference sequence). This CDR3 is 15 amino acids long. Trimming removed 5 bases from V and 0 bases from J, with 11 bases in between. This chain's CDR3 is CASSRGHLSGNTIYF. In nucleotides, the CDR3 is TGTGCCAGTAGTCGAGGCCATCTCTCTGGAAACACCATATATTTT.

This chain uses TRBV9 with TRBJ2-7, with 7 bases matching TRBD1. V shed 4 bases, J shed 3 bases, and the junction held 10 bases outside the gene matches. The CDR3 runs to 15 residues. In germline, CDR1 is SGDLS, CDR2 YYNGEE. In DNA, the CDR3 is TGTGCCAGCAGCCCTGGGGGACAGTCGGTCTACGAGCAGTACTTC. Its protein is CASSPGGQSVYEQYF.

As regards this clone: Its ends do not fully match the called genes, so a read error is possible. The J gene is TRBJ2-3, the V gene TRBV9, with D uncertain. CDR3 length equals 13 residues. Germline CDR1 and CDR2: SGDLS and YYNGEE. CDR3 amino acids: CASSVDSTNTQYF. The CDR3 region has the DNA TGTGCCAGCAGCGTGGATAGCACAAATACGCAGTATTTT.

The chain carries TRBV9 and TRBJ2-1, with TRBD2 matching over 11 bases. The V and J ends lost 4 bases and 4 bases, in that order; junction bases with no gene match: 7. CDR1 SGDLS and CDR2 YYNGEE come from the germline V gene. The CDR3 runs to 16 residues. CDR3 sequence (DNA): TGTGCCAGCAGCCCCTATAGCGGGGGGGTATACAATGAGCAGTTCTTC. Its protein is CASSPYSGGVYNEQFF. Complete variable domain (other parts from reference TRBV9 and TRBJ2-1): DSGVTQTPKHLITATGQRVTLRCSPRSGDLSVYWYQQSLDQGLQFLIQYYNGEERAKGNILERFSAQQFPDLHSELNLSSLELGDSALYFCASSPYSGGVYNEQFFGPGTRLTVL.

J is TRBJ2-5 and V is TRBV5-6; 10 nucleotides agree with TRBD1. The germline gives CDR1 SGHDT, CDR2 YYEEEE. J was trimmed by 5 bases and V by 5 bases; bases with no gene match: 0. This CDR3 is built from 12 residues. In nucleotides, the CDR3 is TGTGCCAGCAGGGACAGGGGGGAGACCCAGTACTTC. Translated, it gives CASRDRGETQYF.

A remark on this clone: The same CDR3 arises from other DNA sequences in this sample as well. The J gene is TRBJ1-2, the V gene TRBV28, with D possibly matching TRBD1 (5 bases). The germline V gene has CDR1 MDHEN and CDR2 SYDVKM. This CDR3 is 13 amino acids long. Trimming removed 2 bases at V and 4 bases at J, with 8 bases between. The CDR3 is CASSLRGGYGYTF. DNA for the CDR3: TGTGCCAGCAGTTTAAGGGGTGGCTATGGCTACACCTTC.

V is TRBV30 and J is TRBJ1-1, with 10 bases that match TRBD1. V shed 4 bases, J shed 7 bases, and the junction held 6 bases outside the gene matches. Germline loops: CDR1 GTSNPN, CDR2 SVGIG (reference sequence). The length of the CDR3 is 13 residues. CDR3 region: CAWTMTGGNEAFF. The CDR3 coding sequence is TGTGCCTGGACCATGACAGGGGGCAATGAAGCTTTCTTT.

The chain joins TRBV2 to TRBJ1-5; 10 bases agree with TRBD1. Germline V gene lookup returns CDR1 SNHLY and CDR2 FYNNEI. This CDR3 contains 17 residues. The trim removed 5 bases at V and 5 bases at J, leaving 12 bases unmatched. The CDR3 region is CASSRTGTGELDQPQHF. The CDR3 DNA is TGTGCCAGCAGTCGGACGGGGACAGGGGAACTGGATCAGCCCCAGCATTTT.

The chain combines TRBV10-2 with TRBJ1-4; no reliable D call. Germline CDR1 WSHSY, CDR2 SAAADI. Trimming shortened V by 3 bases and J by 0 bases, and 5 bases separated the two germline ends. The CDR3 runs 14 residues. CDR3 protein: CASSEQATNEKLFF. The CDR3 DNA sequence: TGCGCCAGCAGTGAACAAGCAACTAATGAAAAACTGTTTTTT.

This clone was seen once. At the DNA level, this CDR3 is encoded by other sequences in the same sample as well. CDR3 in amino acids: CASSLVFNEQFF. The CDR3 DNA reads as TGCGCCAGCAGCCTTGTCTTCAATGAGCAGTTCTTC. This rearrangement joins TRBV5-1 to TRBJ2-1; D is undetermined. The ends were cut back, 4 bases at V and 6 bases at J, with 8 bases in the middle. This CDR3 is 12 amino acids long. The V gene's germline CDR1 is SGHRS and CDR2 YFSETQ. The full variable domain, completed using reference TRBV5-1 and TRBJ2-1, is KAGVTQTPRYLIKTRGQQVTLSCSPISGHRSVSWYQQTPGQGLQFLFEYFSETQRNKGNFPGRFSGRQFSNSRSEMNVSTLELGDSALYLCASSLVFNEQFFGPGTRLTVL.

This rearrangement joins TRBV7-9 to TRBJ1-2, with 10 bases lining up with TRBD1. The CDR3 length is 15 residues. The junction had 5 bases not matched to a gene; V was cut back by 6 bases and J by 1 base. CDR1 and CDR2 (germline): SEHNR, FQNEAQ (reference sequence). CDR3 protein: CASSQGTGDNYGYTF. The CDR3 DNA follows: TGTGCCAGCAGTCAAGGGACAGGGGATAACTATGGCTACACCTTC.

The V and J genes are TRBV2 and TRBJ1-6; D gene ambiguous. The germline CDR1 and CDR2 sequences are SNHLY and FYNNEI. V shed 3 bases and J shed 5 bases, with 14 bases lying between them. This CDR3 comprises 16 residues. CDR3 sequence: CASSDPGLVHNSPLHF. The DNA of the CDR3 is TGTGCCAGCAGTGACCCAGGACTCGTTCATAATTCACCCCTCCACTTT.

Note on this clone: Sequence at one end of the junction differs from germline and may be a read error. This chain joins TRBV7-7 and TRBJ2-4, with 7 bases lining up with TRBD2. The CDR3 contains 19 residues. Germline V gene sequence: CDR1 SSHAT, CDR2 FNYEAQ (reference sequence). The CDR3 DNA is TGTGCTAGCAGCCCCACGCTCCTCCTAGCGGTTATAGCCAAAAACATTCAGTACTTC. This encodes CASSPTLLLAVIAKNIQYF.

The chain joins TRBV30 to TRBJ2-7; perhaps TRBD1 as D (5 bases). CDR1 and CDR2 (germline): GTSNPN, SVGIG (reference sequence). V was pared by 7 bases and J by 4 bases, with 14 bases between. The CDR3 runs 12 residues. The chain's CDR3 is CASRGRAYEQYF. The CDR3 DNA reads TGTGCCTCAAGAGGCAGGGCGTACGAGCAGTACTTC.

For this clone: The sample has other DNA sequences that encode this CDR3 too. This chain links TRBV29-1 with TRBJ2-7; a weak D match, TRBD1 (6 bases). Germline CDR1 SQVTM, CDR2 ANQGSEA. Trimming left V 5 bases short and J 4 bases short, with 15 bases between. This CDR3 is built from 13 residues. The CDR3 loop reads CSVLTGFSYEQYF. The CDR3 DNA reads as TGCAGCGTTCTTACAGGGTTCTCTTACGAGCAGTACTTC.

As to this clone: A much bigger clone sits one base away, suggesting this may be a read error. This same CDR3 is encoded by further DNA sequences in the sample. The genes are TRBV5-6 and TRBJ2-5; D gene ambiguous. CDR1 SGHDT and CDR2 YYEEEE come from the germline V gene. V lost 2 bases and J 3 bases, leaving 2 bases between the germline ends. The CDR3 length is 11 residues. The CDR3, as DNA: TGTGCCAGCAGCTTCGAAGAGACCCAGTACTTC. It encodes CASSFEETQYF.

V gene TRBV11-3 combines with J gene TRBJ2-1, with 8 bases matching TRBD2. V trimming: 1 base; J trimming: 7 bases; junction bases outside the gene matches: 9. CDR1 and CDR2 from the germline V gene are SGHNT and YENEEA. This CDR3 has 16 residues. In DNA, the CDR3 is TGTGCCAGCAGCTTAGGCTTCGGGGGGGCGCTTAATGAGCAGTTCTTC. This translates into CASSLGFGGALNEQFF.

Regarding this clone: Other DNA sequences within the sample encode an identical CDR3. The chain employs TRBV5-1 and TRBJ2-7; TRBD2 might be the D (6 bases). V lost 0 bases and J lost 6, with 10 bases in between. Germline V gene sequence: CDR1 SGHRS, CDR2 YFSETQ. This CDR3 region has 13 residues. This chain's CDR3 is CASSLDPRGEQYF. The CDR3 DNA is TGCGCCAGCAGCTTGGACCCGCGGGGCGAGCAGTACTTC.

The chain combines TRBV27 with TRBJ2-3; 7 positions match TRBD2. The CDR3 loop spans 15 amino acids. The V and J ends lost 5 bases and 6 bases, in that order; junction bases with no gene match: 11. Germline loops: CDR1 MNHEY, CDR2 SMNVEV (reference sequence). Here the CDR3 reads CASSGTIHLLDTQYF. The CDR3 DNA reads as TGTGCCAGCAGTGGGACTATCCACCTACTGGATACGCAGTATTTT.

This clone was seen a single time. This CDR3 is also generated by other DNA sequences in the sample. CDR3 in amino acids: CASSFSNEQFF. The CDR3 DNA follows: TGTGCCAGCAGTTTTTCCAATGAGCAGTTCTTC. The rearrangement uses TRBV13 and TRBJ2-1; no clear D gene. Germline V CDR1 and CDR2: PRHDT, FYEKMQ (reference sequence). V dropped 6 bases and J dropped 6 bases, with 6 bases sitting between them. CDR3 length: 11 amino acids.

The chain is built from TRBV9 and TRBJ1-2; no reliable D call. CDR3 length: 11 residues. The V and J ends lost 3 bases and 7 bases respectively, with 7 bases between them. In germline, CDR1 is SGDLS, CDR2 YYNGEE. CDR3 sequence (DNA): TGTGCCAGCAGCGCCGTGGGTGGCTACACCTTC. Translating gives CASSAVGGYTF.

The J gene is TRBJ2-1, the V gene TRBV4-1, with TRBD2 matching 10 bases. The V gene's germline CDR1 is MGHRA and CDR2 YSYEKL. The V and J ends lost 5 bases and 7 bases, in that order; junction bases with no gene match: 8. The CDR3 is made up of 15 amino acids. As DNA, the CDR3 is TGCGCCAGCAGCTACAGCGGGAGGGCCGGTAATGAGCAGTTCTTC. Translating gives CASSYSGRAGNEQFF.

The chain carries TRBV10-2 and TRBJ1-1; D possibly corresponds to TRBD1 (5 bases). V was trimmed by 8 bases and J by 0 bases, leaving 19 bases between them. The CDR3 sequence is 16 residues long. Germline CDR1 WSHSY, CDR2 SAAADI. The CDR3 DNA reads as TGCGCCAGCTCCGATGGACACCCGAAACTGAACACTGAAGCTTTCTTT. Encoded protein: CASSDGHPKLNTEAFF.

This clone was seen once. Additional DNA sequences in this sample encode the identical CDR3. The chain uses TRBV6-1 and TRBJ1-1; D might be TRBD1 (5 bases). V lost 2 bases and J 11 bases, leaving 12 bases between the germline ends. The germline gives CDR1 MNHNS, CDR2 SASEGT. The CDR3 totals 12 residues. As DNA, the CDR3 is TGTGCCAGCAGTGAATGGGGGACGGAGGCTTTCTTT. Amino acid sequence: CASSEWGTEAFF.

The chain employs TRBV13 and TRBJ2-7, with D possibly matching TRBD1 (7 bases). This CDR3 is built from 16 residues. Between the trimmed V and J ends, which lost 6 bases and 2 bases, there was a span of 20 bases. Germline-derived CDR1 and CDR2 are PRHDT and FYEKMQ (reference sequence). The CDR3 sequence: CASSRYGAGGTYEQYF. The CDR3 region has the DNA TGTGCCAGCAGTCGATACGGGGCAGGGGGGACCTACGAGCAGTACTTC.

CDR3 protein: CASSPRVLCYEQYF. The DNA for the CDR3 is TGTGCCAGCAGCCCGAGGGTACTTTGCTACGAGCAGTACTTC. This sequence joins TRBV21-1 and TRBJ2-7; the D call TRBD2 from the table was never checked on the DNA. TRBV21-1 constitutes a pseudogene. This CDR3 is built from 14 residues.